This T cell receptor (beta chain) emerged from a study of blood T cell repertoires in COVID-19. As for the study in general: Acute-phase and convalescent COVID-19 samples originated in the United States, Italy and Spain. PBMCs, B-cell-depleted T cells, or T cells provided the cDNA or gDNA that made up the material.

Trimming pared 4 bases from V and 8 bases from J, leaving 15 bases between. CDR1 is SGHVS, CDR2 FNYEAQ, per germline. This CDR3 is 15 amino acids long. Original data processing: The authors estimated nucleated cell counts from reference gene primer amplification. The protocol was immunoSEQ multiplex PCR, while the TCRdb copy is restricted to in-frame clones and leaves out a portion. V and J calls and clone size follow that table, whereas D and trimming were derived from the DNA. Counted here are about 300,000 clones, 84% occurring once; the ten biggest clones make up almost 1.5%. Seattle cases were enrolled at active infection and followed longitudinally.

The V gene is TRBV7-6, the J gene TRBJ1-6; the D gene is possibly TRBD1 (6 bases). This receptor was identified in a human donor with COVID-19, enrolled during active disease. The donor label of this sample is uncertain. Sequenced: peripheral blood. The CDR3 loop is CASSSGRGRHSPLHF. The CDR3 nucleotides are TGTGCCAGCAGCTCAGGCAGGGGCAGGCATTCACCCCTCCACTTT.